Below, one TCR beta chain is given with its context. Germline assignment: CDR1 MNHEY and CDR2 SVGAGI. Trimming removed 2 bases at V and 3 bases at J, with 13 bases between. The CDR3 is 16 amino acids. The data are from a study of blood T cell repertoires in COVID-19. About the research overall: Donors in the United States, Italy and Spain gave samples during acute or convalescent COVID-19. In each case, the material was cDNA or gDNA derived from T cells, B-cell-depleted T cells, or PBMCs.

In the study's own analysis: How many nucleated cells were present was estimated from reference gene primer amplification. Only in-frame clones appear in the TCRdb table, and some are missing; sequencing was by immunoSEQ multiplex PCR. D and trimming were read from the DNA, whereas the V and J calls and clone size are those reported in that table. The sample carries about 83,000 clones, 80% to 90% recorded once. Sequenced: peripheral blood. This clonotype originated in a woman aged 80 or older with acute or convalescent COVID-19. The J gene is TRBJ1-4, the V gene TRBV6-5; D ambiguous. CDR3 protein: CASSYDAGRANEKLFF. The CDR3, as DNA: TGTGCCAGCAGTTACGACGCGGGTCGGGCTAATGAAAAACTGTTTTTT.